This T cell receptor beta chain appears in the sequencing data of a study of Graves' ophthalmopathy and Graves' hyperthyroidism. This clonotype was detected only once. Its target is unknown. At one end the junction does not follow the germline gene, possibly because of a read error. Germline V gene data show CDR1 as SGDLS and CDR2 as YYNGEE. The CDR3 has 12 amino acids. Investigators amplified TCR beta CDR3 regions from RNA transcripts. First-round RT-PCR employed HTBI primers, with a second-round multiplex PCR after it. TCRdb recomputed calls from the multiplex PCR reads with MiXCR, one row per CDR3 protein. The sample comprises hundreds of thousands of distinct CDR3 sequences, about 40% of which are singletons, and 3% to 4% rests with the top ten. General study findings and limits: A model built from 13 signatures distinguished ophthalmopathy from stable hyperthyroidism with approximately 90% sensitivity and about 80% specificity. Blood repertoires reportedly contained most expanded thyroid clonotypes above 0.001 frequency. As the model predicted ophthalmopathy progression, it achieved a sensitivity of 70% to 71% and a specificity of around 72%.

The TCR originated in an adult man with Graves' ophthalmopathy. Sequencing was performed on peripheral blood. The chain couples TRBV9 to TRBJ1-4, with no clear D. The CDR3: CASSGSNEKLVF. The CDR3 bases are TGTGCCAGCAGCGGTTCTAATGAAAAACTGGTTTTT.